This T cell receptor (beta chain) was found in a study of blood T cell repertoires in COVID-19. Germline CDR1 reads SQVTM; CDR2 reads ANQGSEA. After removal of 3 bases from V and 2 bases from J, the junction contained 5 bases not matched to a gene. This CDR3 is 14 amino acids long. Generated by immunoSEQ multiplex PCR, the TCRdb table keeps only in-frame clones and is missing some. The sample yields 200,000 to 250,000 clones, around 86% seen once. This clone was recorded only once. The sequenced sample was PBMCs or T cells enriched from blood (not recorded which). This rearrangement joins TRBV29-1 to TRBJ2-3; 7 bases agree with TRBD1. The receptor was isolated from a woman in her 50s with acute COVID-19. The CDR3 DNA sequence: TGCAGCGTTGAGTACGACAGGGACACAGATACGCAGTATTTT. Amino acids: CSVEYDRDTDTQYF.